This T cell receptor (beta chain) is drawn from a study of blood T cell repertoires in COVID-19 (dated by TCRdb to the early 2020s). At the level of the whole study: Samples covering the acute and convalescent phases of COVID-19 were provided by collaborators in the United States, Italy and Spain. The prospective study material was composed of cDNA or gDNA derived from T cells, B-cell-depleted T cells, or PBMCs. The dataset comprised deeply sampled blood TCRbeta repertoires from subjects exposed to, actively infected with, or recovered from COVID-19. A freely available public database, intended as a resource for researchers studying the immune response to SARS-CoV-2, is where the repertoires were released. Samples were obtained from the ongoing ImmuneRACE study (first 160 participants) and from roughly 1,300 subjects provided by 6 global collaborators. The sample metadata nearly always contained a de-identified subject ID, COVID-19 status, age in years and sex. Where available, HLA class I and class II types were taken from metadata supplied by the sample provider and were not determined by assay-based typing. General study outcomes and caveats: Clinical and demographic metadata were provided uncurated, with the amount varying by source and participant.

Of note for this clone: Its antigen is not yet known. There are no base qualities to consult, and no much larger clone falls within one base.

TCRbeta CDR3 regions were amplified from genomic DNA by means of the immunoSEQ Assay, a bias-controlled multiplex PCR. Per the source publication's procedure: Nucleated cell counts per sample were estimated from amplification of reference gene primers within the assay. To quantify the absolute abundance of each unique TCRbeta CDR3 rearrangement, sequence reads were collapsed and filtered. For each sample, productive Simpson clonality was calculated as the square root of Simpson's diversity index over productive rearrangements. The source is immuneACCESS, and TCRdb retained only in-frame sequences with V and J called. Part of the clones is not carried over; for the studies checked, unresolved V genes explain less than half of this, and the remainder is unexplained. The V and J calls and clone size are taken from that table; D and trimming were inferred from the DNA. This sample gives about 36,000 clones in total; 85% of them show up just once. The biggest ten clones account for 13% to 15% of the sample.

Collaborating institutions collected whole blood in K2EDTA tubes following their own protocols. Collaborator samples were shipped for TCRbeta analysis as frozen whole blood, isolated PBMCs, or DNA extracted from either sample type. This clonotype was obtained from a human donor in a cohort sampled during active COVID-19. The material sequenced was peripheral blood.

The nucleotide sequence reads as follows: TGTGCCAGCAGTTACGACCCTGGGCTAGCGGGGGGGCGTGAGACCCAGTACTTC. It translates as CASSYDPGLAGGRETQYF. The chain is made from TRBV6-2 or TRBV6-3 and TRBJ2-5; 12 bases in the junction line up with TRBD2. Compared with germline, V lacks 2 bases and J lacks 5 bases; bases without a gene match: 12. The CDR3 measures 18 amino acids from cysteine to phenylalanine. The read is trimmed to its CDR3 DNA, 54 bases read in frame from base 1. CDR1 MNHEY and CDR2 SVGEGT are derived from the germline V gene.